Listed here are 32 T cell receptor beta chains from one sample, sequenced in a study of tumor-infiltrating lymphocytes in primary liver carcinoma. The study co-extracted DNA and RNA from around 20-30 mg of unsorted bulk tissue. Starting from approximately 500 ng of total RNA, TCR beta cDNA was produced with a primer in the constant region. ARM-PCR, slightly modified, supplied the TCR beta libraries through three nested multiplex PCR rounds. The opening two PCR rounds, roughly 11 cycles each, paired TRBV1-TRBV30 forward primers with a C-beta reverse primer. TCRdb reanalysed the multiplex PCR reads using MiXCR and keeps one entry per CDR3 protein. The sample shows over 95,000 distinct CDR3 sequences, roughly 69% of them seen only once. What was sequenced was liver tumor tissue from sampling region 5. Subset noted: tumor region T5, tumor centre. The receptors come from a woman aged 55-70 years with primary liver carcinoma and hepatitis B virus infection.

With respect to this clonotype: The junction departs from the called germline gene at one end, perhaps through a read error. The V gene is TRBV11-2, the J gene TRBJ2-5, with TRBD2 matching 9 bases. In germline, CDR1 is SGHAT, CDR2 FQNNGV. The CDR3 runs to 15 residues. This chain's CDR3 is CGSSMGLALGGTQYF. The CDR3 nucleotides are TGTGGCAGCAGCATGGGACTAGCCCTGGGGGGGACCCAGTACTTC.

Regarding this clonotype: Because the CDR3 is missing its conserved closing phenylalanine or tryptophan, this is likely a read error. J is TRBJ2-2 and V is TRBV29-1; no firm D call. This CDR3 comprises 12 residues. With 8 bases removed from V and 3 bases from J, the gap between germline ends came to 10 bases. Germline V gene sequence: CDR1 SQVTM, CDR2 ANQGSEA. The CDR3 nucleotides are TGCAGCACACCAGAACACACCGGGGAGCTGTTTCTT. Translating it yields CSTPEHTGELFL.

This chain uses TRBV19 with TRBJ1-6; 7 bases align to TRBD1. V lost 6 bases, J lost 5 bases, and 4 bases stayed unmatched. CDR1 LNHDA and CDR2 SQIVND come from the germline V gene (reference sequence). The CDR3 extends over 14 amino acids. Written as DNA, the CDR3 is TGTGCCAGTAGCCGGACAGGTCATAATTCACCCCTCCACTTT. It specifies CASSRTGHNSPLHF.

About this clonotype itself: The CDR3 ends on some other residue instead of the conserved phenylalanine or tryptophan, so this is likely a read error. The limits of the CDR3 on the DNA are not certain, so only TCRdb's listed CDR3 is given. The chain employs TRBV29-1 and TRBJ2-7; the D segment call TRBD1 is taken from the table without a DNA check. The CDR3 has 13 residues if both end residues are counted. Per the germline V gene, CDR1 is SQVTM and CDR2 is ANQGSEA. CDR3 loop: CSAWDRGRFEQYL.

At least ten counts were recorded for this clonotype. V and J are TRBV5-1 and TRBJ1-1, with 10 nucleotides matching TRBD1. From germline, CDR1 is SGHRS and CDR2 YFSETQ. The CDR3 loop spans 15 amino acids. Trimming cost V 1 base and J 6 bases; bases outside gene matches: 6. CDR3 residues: CASSLPPGQGSEAFF. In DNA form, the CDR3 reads TGCGCCAGCAGCTTGCCACCGGGACAGGGGTCTGAAGCTTTCTTT.

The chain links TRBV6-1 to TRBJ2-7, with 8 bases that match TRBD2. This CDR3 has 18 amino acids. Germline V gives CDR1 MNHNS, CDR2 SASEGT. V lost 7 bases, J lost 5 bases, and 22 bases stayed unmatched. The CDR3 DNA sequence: TGTGCCAGCAAGTGGTCTGCGATGACGGGAGGGTTGTTCAACGAGCAGTACTTC. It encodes CASKWSAMTGGLFNEQYF.

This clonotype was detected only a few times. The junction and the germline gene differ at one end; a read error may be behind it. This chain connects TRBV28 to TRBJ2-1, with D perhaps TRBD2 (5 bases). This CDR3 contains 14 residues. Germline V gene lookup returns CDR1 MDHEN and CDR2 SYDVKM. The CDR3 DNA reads TGTGCCGGCAGTGACGGGATGCGGTACAATGAGCAGTTCTTC. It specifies CAGSDGMRYNEQFF.

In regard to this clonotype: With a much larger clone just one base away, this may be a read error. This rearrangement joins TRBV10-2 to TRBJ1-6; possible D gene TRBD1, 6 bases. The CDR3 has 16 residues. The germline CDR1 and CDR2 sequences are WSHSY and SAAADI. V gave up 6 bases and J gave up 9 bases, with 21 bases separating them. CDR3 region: CASSRGQRADGSPLHF. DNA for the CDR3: TGCGCCAGCAGCCGTGGACAGAGGGCAGATGGTTCACCCCTCCACTTT.

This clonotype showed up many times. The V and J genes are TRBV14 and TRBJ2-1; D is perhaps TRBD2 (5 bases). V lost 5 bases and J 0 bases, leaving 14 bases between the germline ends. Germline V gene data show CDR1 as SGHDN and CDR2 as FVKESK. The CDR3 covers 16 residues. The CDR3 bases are TGTGCCAGCAGCTATCCCAGCGGAAGCTCCTACAATGAGCAGTTCTTC. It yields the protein CASSYPSGSSYNEQFF.

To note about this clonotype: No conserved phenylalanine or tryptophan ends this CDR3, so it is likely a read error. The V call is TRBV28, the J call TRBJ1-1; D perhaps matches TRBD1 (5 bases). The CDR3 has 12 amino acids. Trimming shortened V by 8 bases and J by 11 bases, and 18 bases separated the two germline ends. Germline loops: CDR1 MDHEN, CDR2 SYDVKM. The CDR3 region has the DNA TGTGCCAGCTGTCTAGCGGGGGTACGGGCTTTCATT. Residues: CASCLAGVRAFI.

CDR3 bases: TGTGCCAGCTGGGACAGGGCGAATGGACAGTTCTTC. Protein: CASWDRANGQFF. J is TRBJ2-1 and V is TRBV6-5, with 9 positions matching TRBD1. Germline lookup yields CDR1 MNHEY and CDR2 SVGAGI. The CDR3 spans 12 residues. V shed 8 bases, J shed 13 bases, and the junction held 9 bases outside the gene matches.

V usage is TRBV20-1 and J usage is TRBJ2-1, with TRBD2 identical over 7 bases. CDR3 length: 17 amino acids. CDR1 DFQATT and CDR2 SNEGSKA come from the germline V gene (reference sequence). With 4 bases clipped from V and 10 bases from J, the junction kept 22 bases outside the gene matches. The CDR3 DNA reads TGCAGTGCTATGTCTGGCCAGCGGGGTTTCCACAATGGAGAGCAGTTCTTC. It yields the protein CSAMSGQRGFHNGEQFF.

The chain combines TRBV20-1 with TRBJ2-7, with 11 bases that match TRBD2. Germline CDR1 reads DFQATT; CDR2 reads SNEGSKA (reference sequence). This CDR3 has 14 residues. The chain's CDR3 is CRTHQLAGDREQYF. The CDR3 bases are TGCAGAACCCACCAACTAGCGGGAGATCGCGAGCAGTACTTC.

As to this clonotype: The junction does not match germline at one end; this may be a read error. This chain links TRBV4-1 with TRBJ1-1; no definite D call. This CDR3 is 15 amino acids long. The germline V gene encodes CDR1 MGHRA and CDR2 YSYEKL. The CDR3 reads CASSQGPGVDTEAFF. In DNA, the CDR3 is TGCGCCAGCAGCCAAGGCCCGGGAGTAGACACTGAAGCGTTCTTT.

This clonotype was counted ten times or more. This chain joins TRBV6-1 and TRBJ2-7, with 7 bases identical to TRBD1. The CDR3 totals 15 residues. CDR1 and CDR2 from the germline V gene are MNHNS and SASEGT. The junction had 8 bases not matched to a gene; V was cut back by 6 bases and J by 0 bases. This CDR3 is CASRVGQTPSYEQYF. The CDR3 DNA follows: TGTGCCAGCAGAGTGGGACAGACCCCCTCCTACGAGCAGTACTTC.

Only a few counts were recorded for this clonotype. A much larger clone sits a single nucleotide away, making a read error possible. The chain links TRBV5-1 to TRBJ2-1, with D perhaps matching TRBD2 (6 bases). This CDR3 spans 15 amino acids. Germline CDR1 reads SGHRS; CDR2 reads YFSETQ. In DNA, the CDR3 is TGCGCCAGCAACTTGGATGGCGGGATCTACAATGAGCAGTTCTTC. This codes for CASNLDGGIYNEQFF.

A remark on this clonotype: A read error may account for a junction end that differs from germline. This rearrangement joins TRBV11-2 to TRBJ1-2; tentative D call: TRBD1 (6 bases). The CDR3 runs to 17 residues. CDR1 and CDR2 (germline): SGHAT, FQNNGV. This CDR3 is CASSLGPGQNINYGYIF. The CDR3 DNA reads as TGTGCCAGTAGCTTAGGCCCCGGACAGAATATTAACTATGGCTACATCTTC.

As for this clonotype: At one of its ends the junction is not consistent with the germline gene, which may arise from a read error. The CDR3: CTVRGTGEVSNTEAFF. CDR3 bases: TGTACCGTAAGGGGGACTGGAGAGGTATCGAACACTGAAGCTTTCTTT. The chain carries TRBV29-1 and TRBJ1-1; weak D call: TRBD1 (6 bases). The CDR3 consists of 16 residues. CDR1 is SQVTM and CDR2 is ANQGSEA in the germline V gene.

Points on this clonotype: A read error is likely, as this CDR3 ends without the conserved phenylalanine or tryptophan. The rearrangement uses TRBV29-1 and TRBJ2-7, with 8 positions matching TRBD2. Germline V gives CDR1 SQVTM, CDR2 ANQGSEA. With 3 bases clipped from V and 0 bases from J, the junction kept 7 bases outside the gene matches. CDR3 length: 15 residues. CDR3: CSVDSGGTSSYEQYL. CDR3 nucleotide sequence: TGCAGCGTTGATAGTGGAGGGACTAGCTCCTACGAGCAGTACCTC.

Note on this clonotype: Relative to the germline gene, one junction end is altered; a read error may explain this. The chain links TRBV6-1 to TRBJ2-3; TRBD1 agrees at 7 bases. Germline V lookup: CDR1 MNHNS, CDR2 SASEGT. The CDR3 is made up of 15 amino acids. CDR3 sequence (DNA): TGTGGCAGCAGAGTAGGTGACAGGGTTACAGATACGCTGTATTTT. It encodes CGSRVGDRVTDTLYF.

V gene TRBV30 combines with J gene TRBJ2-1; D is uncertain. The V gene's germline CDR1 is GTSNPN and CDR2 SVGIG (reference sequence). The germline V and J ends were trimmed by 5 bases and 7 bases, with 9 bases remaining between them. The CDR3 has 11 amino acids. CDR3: CAWGGPNEQFF. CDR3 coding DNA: TGTGCCTGGGGTGGGCCTAATGAGCAGTTCTTC.

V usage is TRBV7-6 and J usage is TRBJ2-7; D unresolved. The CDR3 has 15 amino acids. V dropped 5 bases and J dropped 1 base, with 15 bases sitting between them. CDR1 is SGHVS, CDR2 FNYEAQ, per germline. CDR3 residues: CASSPDETPSYEQYF. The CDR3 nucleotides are TGTGCCAGCAGCCCGGATGAGACCCCATCCTACGAGCAGTACTTC.

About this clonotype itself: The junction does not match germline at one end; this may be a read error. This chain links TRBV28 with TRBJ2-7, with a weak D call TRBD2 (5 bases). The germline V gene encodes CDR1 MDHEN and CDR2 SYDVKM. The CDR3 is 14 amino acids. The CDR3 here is CASNQGGCLYEQYF. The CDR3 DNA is TGTGCCAGCAATCAAGGCGGGTGCCTCTACGAACAGTACTTC.

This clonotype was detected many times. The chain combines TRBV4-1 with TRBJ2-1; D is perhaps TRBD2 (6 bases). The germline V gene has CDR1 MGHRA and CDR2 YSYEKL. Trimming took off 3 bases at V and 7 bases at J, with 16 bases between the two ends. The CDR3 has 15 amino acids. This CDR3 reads CASSHGGALGNEQFF. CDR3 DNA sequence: TGCGCCAGCAGCCACGGCGGGGCCCTAGGGAATGAGCAGTTCTTC.

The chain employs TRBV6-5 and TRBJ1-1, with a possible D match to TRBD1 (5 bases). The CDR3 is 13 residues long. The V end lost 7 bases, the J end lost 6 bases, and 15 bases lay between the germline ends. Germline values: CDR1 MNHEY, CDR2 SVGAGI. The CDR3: CASTGHRRPEAFF. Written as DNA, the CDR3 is TGTGCCAGCACCGGACATAGGAGGCCTGAAGCTTTCTTT.

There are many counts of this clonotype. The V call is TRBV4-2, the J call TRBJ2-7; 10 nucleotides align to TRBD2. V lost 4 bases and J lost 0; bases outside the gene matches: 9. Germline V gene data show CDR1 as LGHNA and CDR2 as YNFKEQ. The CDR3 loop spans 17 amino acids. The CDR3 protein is CASSRDSSGSSSYEQYF. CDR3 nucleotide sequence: TGTGCCAGCAGCCGAGACTCTAGCGGGAGTAGCTCCTACGAGCAGTACTTC.

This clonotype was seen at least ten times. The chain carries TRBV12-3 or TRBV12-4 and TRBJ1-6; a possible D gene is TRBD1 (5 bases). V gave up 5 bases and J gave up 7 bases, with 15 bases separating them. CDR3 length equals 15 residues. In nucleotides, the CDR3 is TGTGCCAGCAGTGCAGGGTTCCTCGGGAATTCACCCCTCCACTTT. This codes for CASSAGFLGNSPLHF.

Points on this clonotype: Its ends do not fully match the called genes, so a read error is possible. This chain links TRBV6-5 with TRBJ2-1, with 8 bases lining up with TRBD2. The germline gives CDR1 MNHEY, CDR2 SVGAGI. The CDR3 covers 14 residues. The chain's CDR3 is CASRAGLVGNEEFF. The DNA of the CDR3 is TGTGCAAGCAGGGCGGGACTAGTCGGGAATGAGGAGTTCTTC.

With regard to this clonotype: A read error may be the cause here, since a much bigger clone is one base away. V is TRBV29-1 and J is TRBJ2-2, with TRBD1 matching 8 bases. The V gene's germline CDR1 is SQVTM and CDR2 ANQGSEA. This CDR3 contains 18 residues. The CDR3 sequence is CSARRPLGQGSNTGELLF. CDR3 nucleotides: TGCAGCGCTCGCCGCCCCCTCGGACAGGGATCGAACACCGGGGAGCTGCTTTTT.

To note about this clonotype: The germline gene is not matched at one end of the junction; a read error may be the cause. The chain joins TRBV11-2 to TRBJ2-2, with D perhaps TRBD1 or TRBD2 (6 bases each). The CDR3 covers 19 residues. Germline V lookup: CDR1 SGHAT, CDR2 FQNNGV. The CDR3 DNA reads TGTGCCGGCAGCCCCCGAGGGGGTAGCAGGAGTATAGCGGCCGGGGAGCTGTTTTTT. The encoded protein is CAGSPRGGSRSIAAGELFF.

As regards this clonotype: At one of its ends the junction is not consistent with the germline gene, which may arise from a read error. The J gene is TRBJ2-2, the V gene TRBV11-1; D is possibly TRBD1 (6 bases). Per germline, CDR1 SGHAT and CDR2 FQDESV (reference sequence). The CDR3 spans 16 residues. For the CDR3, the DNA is TGTGCCAGCAGCCCAACAGGGATCATGCTCACCAGGGAGCTGTTTTTT. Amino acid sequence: CASSPTGIMLTRELFF. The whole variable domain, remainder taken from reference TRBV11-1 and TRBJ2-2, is EAEVAQSPRYKITEKSQAVAFWCDPISGHATLYWYRQILGQGPELLVQFQDESVVDDSQLPKDRFSAERLKGVDSTLKIQPAELGDSAMYLCASSPTGIMLTRELFFGEGSRLTVL.

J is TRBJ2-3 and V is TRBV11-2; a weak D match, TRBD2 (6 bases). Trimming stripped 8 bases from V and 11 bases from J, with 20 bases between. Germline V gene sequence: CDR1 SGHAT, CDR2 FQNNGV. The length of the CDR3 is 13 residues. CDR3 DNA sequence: TGTGCCAGCGGCCTGCGACGGGGGAGTATGCAGTATTTT. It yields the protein CASGLRRGSMQYF.